The entry below describes one TCR beta chain. The antigen is not known. Treatment meaning: about 20 received Ad26.COV2.S at low or high dose, single or two shots; several received placebo; per-sample allocation not given. On day 63 after the first injection, vaccine and placebo recipients gave samples. This CDR3 spans 15 amino acids. The ends lost 5 bases at V and 5 bases at J; junction bases unmatched: 5. The V gene's germline CDR1 is MDHEN and CDR2 SYDVKM. This sample was included in a study of Ad26.COV2.S vaccination and SARS-CoV-2 variants. Overall study context: Donor participated within the Ad26.COV2.S arm of the COV1001 trial.

Broader study findings: Placebo and vaccine recipients had non-spike TCR breadth that was similar. Participants in the vaccine arm had higher spike-specific TCR breadth; placebo recipients had lower.

Method: immunoSEQ multiplex PCR; TCRdb's copy keeps in-frame clones and lacks some. The sample carries about 350,000 clones, about 85% recorded once. This chain joins TRBV28 and TRBJ2-4, with 11 bases aligning to TRBD1. The sample was peripheral blood, taken in a trial of Ad26.COV2.S vaccine versus placebo. The origin of this receptor is a person aged 18-65 years who received the Ad26.COV2.S COVID-19 vaccine or a placebo. In DNA, the CDR3 is TGTGCCAGCAGTACTCGGGACAGGGGGGAAAACATTCAGTACTTC. Protein: CASSTRDRGENIQYF.